Listed below are T cell receptor beta chains from one sample, sequenced in a study of radiotherapy plus CTLA-4 blockade in lung cancer. Method: immunoSEQ multiplex PCR; TCRdb's copy keeps in-frame clones and lacks some. This table holds roughly 48,000 clones, about 72% found once. This material consisted of peripheral blood, taken from a patient treated with radiotherapy plus ipilimumab. The origin of the receptors is a human donor with non-small cell lung cancer who had stable disease on radiotherapy plus ipilimumab. Both conserved end residues are part of each CDR3. A D gene is named only where the DNA matches it firmly.

v_gene,d_gene,j_gene,CDR3nt,CDR3aa
TRBV7-2,NA,TRBJ1-5,TGTGCCAGCAGCGCGGACGGGAGTAGGCAGCCCCAGCATTTT,CASSADGSRQPQHF
TRBV9,NA,TRBJ2-1,TGTGCCAGCACCCCTGAAGCGCTGGCCTACAATGAGCAGTTCTTC,CASTPEALAYNEQFF
TRBV11-2,NA,TRBJ2-2,TGTGCCAGCAGCTTAGATCAAGGACCCGGGGAGCTGTTTTTT,CASSLDQGPGELFF
TRBV18,TRBD1,TRBJ1-1,TGTGCCAGCTCCTGGGGGGACAGTCGGAACACTGAAGCTTTCTTT,CASSWGDSRNTEAFF
TRBV18,NA,TRBJ1-1,TGTGCCAGCTCACCCACAGGGGAAGCTTTCTTT,CASSPTGEAFF
TRBV5-6,NA,TRBJ1-5,TGTGCCAGCAGCTGGGCGGGGAATAGCAATCAGCCCCAGCATTTT,CASSWAGNSNQPQHF
TRBV5-1,TRBD2,TRBJ2-1,TGCGCCAGCAGCATTAGCGGGGGGGCCCATGAGCAGTTCTTC,CASSISGGAHEQFF
TRBV6-6,TRBD1,TRBJ1-1,TGTGCCAGCAGCACTCAGACAGGGATTTGGACTGAAGCTTTCTTT,CASSTQTGIWTEAFF
TRBV6-5,NA,TRBJ1-2,TGTGCCAGCAGTTACGGAGGGGCCACTAACTATGGCTACACCTTC,CASSYGGATNYGYTF
TRBV6-1,TRBD2,TRBJ2-3,TGTGCCAGCAGGCCTCTAGCGGGGGGCACAGATACGCAGTATTTT,CASRPLAGGTDTQYF
TRBV2,TRBD1,TRBJ1-2,TGTGCCAGCAGTGAGAGACAGGGGGCGACGGATAGGGGCTACACCTTC,CASSERQGATDRGYTF
TRBV10-3,NA,TRBJ1-3,TGTGCCATCAGTGACGGATCCTCTGGAAACACCATATATTTT,CAISDGSSGNTIYF
TRBV5-5,NA,TRBJ1-4,TGTGCCAGCAGCTTGGGGGTTTGGGAAAAACTGTTTTTT,CASSLGVWEKLFF
TRBV2,NA,TRBJ1-2,TGTGCCAGCAGTGAACGGCAGGGGATTTATGGCTACACCTTC,CASSERQGIYGYTF
TRBV4-3,TRBD2,TRBJ2-1,TGCGCCAGCAGCCAAGATACGGTGGCGGGGGGTGTCAATGAGCAGTTCTTC,CASSQDTVAGGVNEQFF